This TCR beta chain stems from a study of CD8+ T cells in alopecia areata. TCR sequencing used cDNA made by reverse transcription of extracted RNA. TCRdb keeps only in-frame clones here, not all; method: immunoSEQ multiplex PCR. Here the sample spans over 90,000 clones, roughly half being singletons. The CDR3 length is 16 residues. CDR1 is MDHEN and CDR2 is SYDVKM in the germline V gene. Trimming took 6 bases from V and 0 from J; bases not matched to a gene: 7. The J gene is TRBJ1-5, the V gene TRBV28, with 8 bases fitting TRBD1. The clonotype comes from a human donor in good health. The sample comprised CD4+ T cells sorted from blood. The CDR3 reads CASSQRQGNSNQPQHF. The CDR3 coding sequence is TGTGCCAGCAGCCAAAGACAGGGGAATAGCAATCAGCCCCAGCATTTT.